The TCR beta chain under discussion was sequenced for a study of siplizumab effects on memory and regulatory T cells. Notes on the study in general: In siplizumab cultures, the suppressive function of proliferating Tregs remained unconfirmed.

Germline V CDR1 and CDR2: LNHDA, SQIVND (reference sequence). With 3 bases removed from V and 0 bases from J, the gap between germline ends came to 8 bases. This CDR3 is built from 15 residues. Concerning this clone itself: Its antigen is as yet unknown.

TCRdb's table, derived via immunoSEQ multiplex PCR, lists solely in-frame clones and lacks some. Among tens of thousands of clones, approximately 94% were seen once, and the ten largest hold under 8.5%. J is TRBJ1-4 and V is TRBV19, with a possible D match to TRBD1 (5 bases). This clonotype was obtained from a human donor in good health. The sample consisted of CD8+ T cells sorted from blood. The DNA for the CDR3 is TGTGCCAGTAGTATCAGGGACTCAACTAATGAAAAACTGTTTTTT. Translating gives CASSIRDSTNEKLFF.